This TCR beta chain came from a study of immune heterogeneity within non-small cell lung tumors. As for the study in general: Squamous cell carcinomas accounted for 4 of the tumors, non-squamous carcinomas for around 10, and 1 was not otherwise specified.

Bulk tumor genomic DNA served as template, at roughly 600 ng per sample. Biopsy collection occurred during surgery, with several far-apart biopsies per primary tumor. Patients with untreated, newly diagnosed non-small cell lung cancer underwent curative surgery. Curative-intent surgery was being performed on the donors, who were patients newly diagnosed with non-small cell lung cancer. The study, taken as a whole, reports: Individual patients largely had distinct high-frequency T-cell receptor beta clonotypes from one another. While identical dominant CDR3 beta clonotypes recurred across tumor sites within a patient, high-frequency clones unique to individual sites also appeared.

Amplification of TCR beta CDR3 was performed by multiplex PCR with 32 V and 13 J primers. TCRdb re-called the multiplex PCR reads through MiXCR, storing one row per CDR3 protein. Of 7,500 to 10,000 distinct CDR3 sequences listed, 31% are singletons. Many counts were recorded for this clonotype. The antigen is not known. Trimming stripped 1 base from V and 4 bases from J, with 10 bases between. Germline V gene sequence: CDR1 SGHRS, CDR2 YFSETQ. CDR3 length: 14 amino acids. The receptor comes from a man in his 60s with non-small cell lung cancer. The chain has TRBV5-1 and TRBJ2-3; no reliable D call. The sample consisted of lung tumor tissue. CDR3 in DNA: TGCGCCAGCAGCTTGAATCCTCCCCCAGATACGCAGTATTTT. It specifies CASSLNPPPDTQYF.